Below, 23 T cell receptor beta chains from the same sample are listed, as sequenced in a study of regulatory T cells in long-lasting Graves disease. Time point here: persistent/refractory GD, antithyroid drugs over 5 years with positive TRAb. RNA from PBMCs was the source of the TCR library. With iRepertoire HTBI primers and Arm-PCR of CDR3 regions, TCR beta libraries were built. TCRdb passed the multiplex PCR reads through MiXCR, listing each CDR3 protein once. The table records 250,000 to 300,000 distinct CDR3 sequences, 20% to 25% of them present only once. The specimen comprised peripheral blood mononuclear cells (PBMCs), sampled when the disease was refractory, from a patient treated with antithyroid drugs. The receptors were gathered from a female donor with Graves disease.

This clonotype is a singleton in its sample. A much larger clonotype is one base distant, so this may be a read error. V is TRBV12-3 or TRBV12-4 and J is TRBJ1-4; the D is unclear. The CDR3 is 14 residues long. Trimming removed 3 bases from V and 4 bases from J, with 9 bases in between. CDR3 residues: CASSFGRLNEKLFF. In DNA, the CDR3 is TGTGCCAGCAGTTTCGGCAGGCTTAATGAAAAACTGTTTTTT.

The CDR3 loop reads CASSFRWGQGAFGYTF. CDR3 in DNA: TGTGCCAGCAGTTTTAGGTGGGGGCAGGGGGCTTTTGGCTACACCTTC. The V and J genes are TRBV12-3 or TRBV12-4 and TRBJ1-2; TRBD1 matches at 8 bases. The CDR3 covers 16 residues. The V and J ends lost 3 bases and 7 bases, in that order; junction bases with no gene match: 13.

The chain has TRBV10-3 and TRBJ2-3, with 8 bases fitting TRBD1. CDR3 size: 15 residues. CDR1 and CDR2 from the germline V gene are ENHRY and SYGVKD. Trimming took 4 bases from V and 1 from J; bases not matched to a gene: 4. The CDR3 spells CAISVGGQGTDTQYF. CDR3 coding DNA: TGTGCCATCAGTGTTGGGGGACAGGGCACAGATACGCAGTATTTT.

The gene calls are TRBV15 and TRBJ2-1; TRBD2 agrees at 9 bases. The CDR3 is 18 residues long. The germline V gene has CDR1 LNHNV and CDR2 YYDKDF (reference sequence). V shed 2 bases, J shed 1 base, and the junction held 9 bases outside the gene matches. The CDR3 sequence: CATSRPPTSGPSYNEQFF. As DNA, the CDR3 is TGTGCCACCAGCAGACCCCCTACTAGCGGGCCTTCCTACAATGAGCAGTTCTTC.

This clonotype was recorded at least ten times. The chain recombines TRBV27 with TRBJ1-5, with 8 bases that match TRBD1. Looked up from germline, CDR1 is MNHEY and CDR2 is SMNVEV (reference sequence). CDR3 size: 14 residues. Trimming cost V 4 bases and J 7 bases; bases outside gene matches: 6. The CDR3 sequence is CASSSGQGGQPQHF. The CDR3 DNA reads TGTGCCAGCAGTTCCGGACAGGGCGGACAGCCCCAGCATTTT.

The chain links TRBV6-5 to TRBJ1-1, with D tentatively TRBD1 (5 bases). The length of the CDR3 is 13 residues. CDR1 and CDR2 (germline): MNHEY, SVGAGI. Trimming stripped 2 bases from V and 6 bases from J, with 10 bases between. CDR3 region: CASSYGDWAEAFF. The CDR3 nucleotides read TGTGCCAGCAGTTACGGGGACTGGGCTGAAGCTTTCTTT.

The chain employs TRBV28 and TRBJ2-1; D remains ambiguous. The CDR3 consists of 13 residues. The germline V and J ends were trimmed by 3 bases and 4 bases, with 7 bases remaining between them. CDR1 MDHEN and CDR2 SYDVKM come from the germline V gene. CDR3 nucleotide sequence: TGTGCCAGCAGTTTTCGGGCGTACAATGAGCAGTTCTTC. It translates to CASSFRAYNEQFF.

In its sample, this clonotype was seen many times. This rearrangement joins TRBV28 to TRBJ1-2; D ambiguous. This CDR3 is 11 amino acids long. The V end lost 4 bases, the J end lost 0 bases, and 0 bases lay between the germline ends. Looked up from germline, CDR1 is MDHEN and CDR2 is SYDVKM. CDR3 amino acids: CASSSNYGYTF. In DNA, the CDR3 is TGTGCCAGCAGTTCTAACTATGGCTACACCTTC.

This clonotype was recorded at least ten times. J is TRBJ2-5 and V is TRBV20-1; 7 bases are shared with TRBD1. Germline lookup yields CDR1 DFQATT and CDR2 SNEGSKA (reference sequence). V shed 5 bases, J shed 6 bases, and the junction held 6 bases outside the gene matches. The CDR3 runs 12 residues. CDR3 in amino acids: CSAGTGAKTQYF. The DNA of the CDR3 is TGCAGTGCTGGCACAGGGGCCAAGACCCAGTACTTC.

This clonotype showed up many times. This sequence joins TRBV28 and TRBJ1-2; tentatively, D is TRBD1 (5 bases). The CDR3 runs to 13 residues. The V gene lost 5 bases and the J gene lost 5 bases, with 12 bases spanning the gap. Germline V lookup: CDR1 MDHEN, CDR2 SYDVKM. CDR3 DNA sequence: TGTGCCAGCAGTACCGACAGAAGTTATGGCTACACCTTC. Encoded protein: CASSTDRSYGYTF.

This clonotype appeared a few times. This sequence joins TRBV6-2 or TRBV6-3 and TRBJ2-5, with D perhaps matching TRBD1 or TRBD2 (6 bases each). Trimming removed 10 bases at V and 4 bases at J, with 10 bases between. In germline, CDR1 is MNHEY, CDR2 SVGEGT. This CDR3 contains 11 residues. The CDR3 DNA sequence: TGTGCCACCGGAGGGGGAGAGACCCAGTACTTC. It codes for CATGGGETQYF.

This clonotype was observed a few times. The chain recombines TRBV20-1 with TRBJ2-7, with 7 nucleotides matching TRBD1. V trimming: 0 bases; J trimming: 0 bases; junction bases outside the gene matches: 8. Germline CDR1 is DFQATT and CDR2 is SNEGSKA (reference sequence). The CDR3 has 16 amino acids. CDR3 DNA sequence: TGCAGTGCTAGAGATGAGGGACAGTGGAGCTCCTACGAGCAGTACTTC. Protein: CSARDEGQWSSYEQYF.

This clonotype was observed a few times. The rearrangement links TRBV28 to TRBJ2-2, with D tentatively TRBD2 (6 bases). Germline lookup yields CDR1 MDHEN and CDR2 SYDVKM. Trimming removed 6 bases from V and 3 bases from J, with 11 bases in between. The CDR3 is 14 amino acids. In nucleotides, the CDR3 is TGTGCCAGCAGACTTGGGGGGTACACCGGGGAGCTGTTTTTT. Residues: CASRLGGYTGELFF. Combining the CDR3 with reference TRBV28 and TRBJ2-2 gives the whole variable domain DVKVTQSSRYLVKRTGEKVFLECVQDMDHENMFWYRQDPGLGLRLIYFSYDVKMKEKGDIPEGYSVSREKKERFSLILESASTNQTSMYLCASRLGGYTGELFFGEGSRLTVL.

This clonotype was found many times. The chain employs TRBV6-5 and TRBJ1-1; TRBD1 might be the D (6 bases). From germline, CDR1 is MNHEY and CDR2 SVGAGI. The CDR3 has 16 amino acids. The V gene lost 3 bases and the J gene lost 1 base, with 15 bases spanning the gap. The CDR3: CASSYLIGGRNTEAFF. As DNA, the CDR3 is TGTGCCAGCAGTTATTTAATCGGGGGGCGGAACACTGAAGCTTTCTTT.

J is TRBJ2-7 and V is TRBV24-1; maybe TRBD1 (5 bases). Germline V gene data show CDR1 as KGHDR and CDR2 as SFDVKD. The CDR3 is 11 residues long. Trimming took 11 bases from V and 3 from J, leaving 10 bases between them. The CDR3 coding sequence is TGTGCCAACAGGACGTTCTACGAGCAGTACTTC. Its protein is CANRTFYEQYF.

The V gene is TRBV7-9, the J gene TRBJ2-6; D call uncertain. Germline V CDR1 and CDR2: SEHNR, FQNEAQ (reference sequence). The CDR3 is made up of 15 amino acids. Trimming took off 1 base at V and 0 bases at J, with 4 bases between the two ends. CDR3 in DNA: TGTGCCAGCAGCTTAGTGCACTCTGGGGCCAACGTCCTGACTTTC. It codes for CASSLVHSGANVLTF.

This clonotype was found a few times. The chain has TRBV7-8 and TRBJ1-6, with TRBD1 matching over 8 bases. The CDR3 is 14 amino acids. V trimming: 3 bases; J trimming: 10 bases; junction bases outside the gene matches: 5. Germline assignment: CDR1 SGHVS and CDR2 FQNEAQ. This chain's CDR3 is CASSLDRAESPLHF. CDR3 sequence (DNA): TGTGCCAGCAGCTTGGACAGGGCAGAATCACCCCTCCACTTT.

This clonotype was recorded once. The chain has TRBV5-1 and TRBJ2-4, with TRBD1 matching over 8 bases. The tail of the sequence fits TRBJ2-1 better, so the J call may be wrong. The CDR3 is made up of 14 amino acids. The germline gives CDR1 SGHRS, CDR2 YFSETQ. The CDR3 bases are TGCGCCAGCAGCCTGACAGGGGAGCAAGTCGCCCAGTTCTTC. This codes for CASSLTGEQVAQFF.

The J gene is TRBJ1-1, the V gene TRBV6-5; D is unclear. Deletions cut 8 bases from V and 6 bases from J, with 22 bases between. The germline gives CDR1 MNHEY, CDR2 SVGAGI. This CDR3 contains 15 residues. As DNA, the CDR3 is TGTGCCAGCTGTTGCCCTCACGCATCCCACTCTGAAGCTTTCTTT. Encoded protein: CASCCPHASHSEAFF.

Only a few counts were recorded for this clonotype. The chain uses TRBV6-4 and TRBJ2-7; TRBD2 aligns across 7 bases. The junction had 16 bases not matched to a gene; V was cut back by 6 bases and J by 5 bases. Germline assignment: CDR1 MRHNA and CDR2 SNTAGT. The CDR3 totals 16 residues. CDR3 DNA sequence: TGTGCCAGCAGCTCCCGGGGGGATGGGGGAGACAACGAGCAGTACTTC. This encodes CASSSRGDGGDNEQYF.

This clonotype came up many times. This chain joins TRBV5-4 and TRBJ2-5; 7 nucleotides line up with TRBD2. The V segment lost 1 base and the J segment 5 bases; nucleotides outside the gene matches: 8. The CDR3 consists of 15 residues. From germline, CDR1 is SGHNT and CDR2 YYREEE (reference sequence). CDR3 loop: CASSLRRGSGETQYF. CDR3 sequence (DNA): TGTGCCAGCAGCTTGAGGCGCGGGAGCGGGGAGACCCAGTACTTC.

This clonotype was counted ten times or more. The V gene is TRBV28, the J gene TRBJ1-2, with a possible D match to TRBD1 (5 bases). The germline gives CDR1 MDHEN, CDR2 SYDVKM. Trimming took off 5 bases at V and 0 bases at J, with 13 bases between the two ends. The CDR3 length is 15 residues. The CDR3 reads CASSPAGLTNYGYTF. DNA for the CDR3: TGTGCCAGCAGTCCCGCGGGGCTTACTAACTATGGCTACACCTTC.

The V and J genes are TRBV20-1 and TRBJ2-7, with D hard to call. V lost 5 bases and J 6 bases, leaving 20 bases between the germline ends. This CDR3 comprises 14 residues. Per the germline V gene, CDR1 is DFQATT and CDR2 is SNEGSKA (reference sequence). The CDR3 protein is CSALLRPPVGEQYF. The CDR3 region has the DNA TGCAGTGCTCTCCTCCGGCCCCCGGTAGGCGAGCAGTACTTC.